This T cell receptor (beta chain) was identified in a study of T cells in Graves' hyperthyroidism and ophthalmopathy. On the study more broadly: Before treatment of any kind, peripheral blood was taken at initial diagnosis.

It was RNA transcripts that yielded the amplified TCR beta CDR3 regions. The TCR CDR3 first-round RT-PCR relied on the HTBI primer set. Via MiXCR, TCRdb re-called the multiplex PCR reads, giving one row per CDR3 protein. The sample has about 320,000 distinct CDR3 sequences, roughly 15% seen once. Study-wide results and limits: Most clonotypes expanded in the thyroid (above 0.001) were also present in blood.

CDR1 and CDR2 (germline): KGHDR, SFDVKD. Trimming shortened V by 4 bases and J by 3 bases, and 6 bases separated the two germline ends. The CDR3 runs 13 residues. This clonotype has a handful of counts. Its cognate antigen is unknown. Sequencing used blood. This sequence originates from a man aged 30 to 45 with Graves' hyperthyroidism. The genes are TRBV24-1 and TRBJ1-3; D uncertain. The CDR3 region is CATSEGGGNTIYF. The CDR3 nucleotides are TGTGCCACCAGTGAGGGAGGTGGAAACACCATATATTTT.